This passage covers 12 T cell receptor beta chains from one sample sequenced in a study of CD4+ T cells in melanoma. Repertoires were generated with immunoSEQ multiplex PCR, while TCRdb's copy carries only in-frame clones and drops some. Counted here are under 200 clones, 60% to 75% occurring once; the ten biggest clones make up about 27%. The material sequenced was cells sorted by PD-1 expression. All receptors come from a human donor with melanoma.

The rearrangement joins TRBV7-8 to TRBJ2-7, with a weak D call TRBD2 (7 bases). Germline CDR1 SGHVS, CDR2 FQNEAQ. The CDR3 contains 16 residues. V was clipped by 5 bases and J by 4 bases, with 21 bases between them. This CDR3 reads CASSLGGAPEGYEQYF. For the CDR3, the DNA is TGTGCCAGCAGCCTAGGGGGGGCGCCGGAGGGATACGAGCAGTACTTC.

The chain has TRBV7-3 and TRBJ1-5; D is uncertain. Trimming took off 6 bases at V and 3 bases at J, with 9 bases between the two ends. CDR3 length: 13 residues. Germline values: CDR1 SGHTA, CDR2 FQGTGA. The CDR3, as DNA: TGTGCCAGCAGTGCAGGCCCCAATCAGCCCCAGCATTTT. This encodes CASSAGPNQPQHF.

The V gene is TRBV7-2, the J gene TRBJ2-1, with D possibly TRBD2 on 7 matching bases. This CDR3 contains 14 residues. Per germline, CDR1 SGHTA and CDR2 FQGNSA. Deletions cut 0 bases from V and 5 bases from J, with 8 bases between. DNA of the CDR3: TGTGCCAGCAGCTTAGCGGGGGGGCACAATGAGCAGTTCTTC. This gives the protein CASSLAGGHNEQFF.

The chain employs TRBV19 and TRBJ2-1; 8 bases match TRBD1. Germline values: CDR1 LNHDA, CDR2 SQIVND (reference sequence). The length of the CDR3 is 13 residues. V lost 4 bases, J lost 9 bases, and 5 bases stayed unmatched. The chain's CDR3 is CASSNRGDGEQFF. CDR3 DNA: TGTGCCAGTAGTAACAGGGGGGATGGTGAGCAGTTCTTC.

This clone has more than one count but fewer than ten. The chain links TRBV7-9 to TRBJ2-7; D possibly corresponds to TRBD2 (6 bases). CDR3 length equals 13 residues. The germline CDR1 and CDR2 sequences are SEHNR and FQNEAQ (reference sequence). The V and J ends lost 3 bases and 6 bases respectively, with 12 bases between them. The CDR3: CASSLGLPGEQYF. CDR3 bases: TGTGCCAGCAGCTTGGGACTGCCGGGCGAGCAGTACTTC.

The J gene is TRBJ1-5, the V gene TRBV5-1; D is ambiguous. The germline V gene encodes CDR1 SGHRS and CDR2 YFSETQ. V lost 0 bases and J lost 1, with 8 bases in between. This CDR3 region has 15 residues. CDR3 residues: CASSLGGTSNQPQHF. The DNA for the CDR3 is TGCGCCAGCAGCTTGGGCGGCACCAGCAATCAGCCCCAGCATTTT.

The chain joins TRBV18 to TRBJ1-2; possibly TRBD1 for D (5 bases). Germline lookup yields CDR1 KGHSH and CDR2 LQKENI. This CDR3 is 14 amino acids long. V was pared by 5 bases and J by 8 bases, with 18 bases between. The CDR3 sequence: CASSTTRDLEGYTF. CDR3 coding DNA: TGTGCCAGCTCAACAACCCGGGACCTAGAGGGCTACACCTTC.

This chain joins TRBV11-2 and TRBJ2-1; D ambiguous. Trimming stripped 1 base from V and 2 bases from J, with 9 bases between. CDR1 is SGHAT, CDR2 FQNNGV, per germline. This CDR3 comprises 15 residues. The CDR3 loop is CASSLGGLAYNEQFF. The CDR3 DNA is TGTGCCAGCAGCTTAGGGGGTCTCGCCTACAATGAGCAGTTCTTC.

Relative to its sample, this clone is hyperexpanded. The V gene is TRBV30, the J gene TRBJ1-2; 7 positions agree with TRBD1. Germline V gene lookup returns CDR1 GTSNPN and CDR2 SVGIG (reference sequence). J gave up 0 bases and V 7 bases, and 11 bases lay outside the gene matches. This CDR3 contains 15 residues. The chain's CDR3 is CAFLKIRGTNYGYTF. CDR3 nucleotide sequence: TGTGCCTTCTTAAAAATCAGGGGGACTAACTATGGCTACACCTTC.

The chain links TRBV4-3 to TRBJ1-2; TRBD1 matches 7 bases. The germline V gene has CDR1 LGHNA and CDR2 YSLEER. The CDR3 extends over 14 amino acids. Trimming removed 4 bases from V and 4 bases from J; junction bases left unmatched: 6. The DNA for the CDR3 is TGCGCCAGCAGCCTCGGACAGGATTCCTATGGCTACACCTTC. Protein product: CASSLGQDSYGYTF.

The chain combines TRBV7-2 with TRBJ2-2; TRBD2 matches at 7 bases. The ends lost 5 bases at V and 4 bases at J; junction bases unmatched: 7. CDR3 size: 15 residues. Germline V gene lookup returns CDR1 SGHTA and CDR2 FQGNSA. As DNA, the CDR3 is TGTGCCAGCAGCCCGGGAGGAGCGGGCACCGGGGAGCTGTTTTTT. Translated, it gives CASSPGGAGTGELFF.

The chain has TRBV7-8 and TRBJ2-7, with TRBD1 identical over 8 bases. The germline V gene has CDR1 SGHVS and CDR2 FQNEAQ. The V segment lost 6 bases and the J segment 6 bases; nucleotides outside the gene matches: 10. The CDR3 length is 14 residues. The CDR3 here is CASRLDRVVGEQYF. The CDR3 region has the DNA TGTGCCAGCAGATTGGACAGGGTTGTCGGCGAGCAGTACTTC.